This is a list of T cell receptor beta chains from one sample in a study of CD8 T cells in Susac syndrome. TCRdb re-called the immunoSEQ multiplex PCR reads through MiXCR, storing one row per CDR3 protein. The profile covers under 85,000 distinct CDR3 sequences, with over 85% appearing a single time and less than 0.55% taken by the ten largest. Sequenced material: CD8+ T cells from PBMCs. Receptors were obtained from a human donor with Susac syndrome. Each CDR3 is given with its conserved first and last residue. Fields, in order: J gene, D gene, V gene, CDR3 DNA, CDR3 protein. A D gene is named only where the DNA matches it firmly.

j_gene: TRBJ2-1; d_gene: TRBD1; v_gene: TRBV18; CDR3nt: TGTGCCAGCTCACCCGGGACAGGGGGGACCAATGAGCAGTTCTTC; CDR3aa: CASSPGTGGTNEQFF
j_gene: TRBJ1-2; d_gene: NA; v_gene: TRBV28; CDR3nt: TGTGCCAGCGACTTTAGGGGGAAGGACTATGGCTACACCTTC; CDR3aa: CASDFRGKDYGYTF
j_gene: TRBJ2-3; d_gene: NA; v_gene: TRBV7-9; CDR3nt: TGTGCCAGCAGCTTAGAGGGGGGGCCGCCAGATACGCAGTATTTT; CDR3aa: CASSLEGGPPDTQYF
j_gene: TRBJ2-7; d_gene: TRBD2; v_gene: TRBV5-1; CDR3nt: TGCGCCAGCAGCTTGTCTAGCGGGTTCTCCTACGAGCAGTACTTC; CDR3aa: CASSLSSGFSYEQYF
j_gene: TRBJ2-1; d_gene: NA; v_gene: TRBV18; CDR3nt: TGTGCCAGCTCACCACCGGAGTTTGGGATCTACAATGAGCAGTTCTTC; CDR3aa: CASSPPEFGIYNEQFF
j_gene: TRBJ2-1; d_gene: NA; v_gene: TRBV27; CDR3nt: TGTGCCAGCAGTTTGAGGACCCATGAGCAGTTCTTC; CDR3aa: CASSLRTHEQFF
j_gene: TRBJ2-7; d_gene: NA; v_gene: TRBV20-1; CDR3nt: TGCAGTGCTAATGTGGACAGAGCCTACGAGCAGTACTTC; CDR3aa: CSANVDRAYEQYF
j_gene: TRBJ2-5; d_gene: NA; v_gene: TRBV11-2; CDR3nt: TGTGCCAGCAGCTTAGATATCAGCCAAGAGACCCAGTACTTC; CDR3aa: CASSLDISQETQYF
j_gene: TRBJ1-1; d_gene: NA; v_gene: TRBV3-1; CDR3nt: TGTGCCAGCACCCTTTTACAGGAGAACACTGAAGCTTTCTTT; CDR3aa: CASTLLQENTEAFF
j_gene: TRBJ2-3; d_gene: TRBD2; v_gene: TRBV25-1; CDR3nt: TGTGCCAGCAGCCGTCTAGCGGGGGGTCTCCTTAGCACAGATACGCAGTATTTT; CDR3aa: CASSRLAGGLLSTDTQYF
j_gene: TRBJ1-5; d_gene: NA; v_gene: TRBV27; CDR3nt: TGTGCCAGCAGTTTATGGGCAGGAAACAATCAGCCCCAGCATTTT; CDR3aa: CASSLWAGNNQPQHF
j_gene: TRBJ1-5; d_gene: TRBD1; v_gene: TRBV4-3; CDR3nt: TGCGCCAGCAGCCAAGACAGGGGGCGAGATCAGCCCCAGCATTTT; CDR3aa: CASSQDRGRDQPQHF